This TCR beta chain is drawn from a study of T cells in Graves' hyperthyroidism and ophthalmopathy. Study conclusions and caveats: With a median lead of about six months before onset, the model predicted ophthalmopathy. Blood shared most expanded thyroid clonotypes above 0.001.

The authors deemed Graves' hyperthyroidism stable absent ophthalmopathy progression within 18 months. Authors of the study amplified TCR beta CDR3 regions from RNA transcripts. In the first-round RT-PCR of the TCR CDR3, the HTBI primer set was used. TCRdb analysed the multiplex PCR reads with MiXCR anew, one entry per CDR3 protein. The sample has approximately 630,000 distinct CDR3 sequences, around 15% seen once. V shed 0 bases and J 0 bases; nucleotides not matched to a gene: 0. Germline lookup yields CDR1 SGHTA and CDR2 FQGNSA. CDR3 size: 15 residues. This clonotype appeared many times. Its cognate antigen is unknown.

Sequenced input: blood. This chain connects TRBV7-2 to TRBJ2-7, with 9 bases that match TRBD2. The clonotype originates from a woman younger than 45 with Graves' hyperthyroidism. This CDR3 reads CASSLASGSSYEQYF. CDR3 DNA: TGTGCCAGCAGCTTAGCTAGCGGGAGCTCCTACGAGCAGTACTTC.